These T cell receptor beta chains were read from a single sample in a study of cytomegalovirus exposure and HLA in healthy donors. Clones were read by immunoSEQ multiplex PCR, and TCRdb kept only the in-frame ones, dropping some. This table holds some 190,000 clones, around 80% found once. The material sequenced was PBMCs. These receptors all stem from a woman aged 40 to 55 in good health and CMV-seronegative. Both conserved end residues are part of each CDR3. D genes are given only for firm matches. Only part of the rows carry a size: once, few, many, or a class if the clone is expanded.

d_call | clone_size | j_call | v_call | cdr3_nt | cdr3_aa
TRBD1 | NA | TRBJ1-5 | TRBV2 | TGTGCCAGCATAAAGGGGGCGGGAAGCAATCAGCCCCAGCATTTT | CASIKGAGSNQPQHF
NA | NA | TRBJ1-4 | TRBV19 | TGTGCCAGTATTTCTCGGGGGGCCCCCACTAATGAAAAACTGTTTTTT | CASISRGAPTNEKLFF
NA | NA | TRBJ2-5 | TRBV29-1 | TGCAGCGTTGCGTCTGGCCTCCAAGAGACCCAGTACTTC | CSVASGLQETQYF
TRBD1 | few | TRBJ1-4 | TRBV6-6 | TGTGCCAGCAGCGCCGGGACAGGGAGTGAAAAACTGTTTTTT | CASSAGTGSEKLFF
TRBD1 | NA | TRBJ1-1 | TRBV5-4 | TGTGCCAGCAGCTTGGGGACAGGGGGGAGGACTGAAGCTTTCTTT | CASSLGTGGRTEAFF
NA | NA | TRBJ1-2 | TRBV7-9 | TGTGCCAGCAGCTTCGAAACCTCTAGCTCCTATGGCTACACCTTC | CASSFETSSSYGYTF
NA | NA | TRBJ1-5 | TRBV7-2 | TGTGCCAGCAGCTTATCACGGGGGGGGAATCAGCCCCAGCATTTT | CASSLSRGGNQPQHF
TRBD2 | NA | TRBJ2-1 | TRBV7-9 | TGTGCCAGCAGCCGACTTCCGGGACTAGCGGGAGTTCCCTACAATGAGCAGTTCTTC | CASSRLPGLAGVPYNEQFF
NA | NA | TRBJ1-4 | TRBV10-3 | TGTGCCATCAGTGGTGACAATCAGTTAGTGGCAACTAATGAAAAACTGTTTTTT | CAISGDNQLVATNEKLFF
TRBD1 | NA | TRBJ1-4 | TRBV7-2 | TGTGCCAGCAGCTTAGGGACAGGGGGCTTTACGGGTGAAAAACTGTTTTTT | CASSLGTGGFTGEKLFF
NA | NA | TRBJ2-3 | TRBV6-1 | TGTGCCAGCAGTGGTTATATGGGAGGCGGCACAGATACGCAGTATTTT | CASSGYMGGGTDTQYF
NA | NA | TRBJ2-3 | TRBV6-5 | TGTGCCAGCAGTCGGAGTCTAATAGATACGCAGTATTTT | CASSRSLIDTQYF
TRBD1 | NA | TRBJ1-2 | TRBV5-6 | TGTGCCAGCACCCTGACAGGGCCCACTAACTATGGCTACACCTTC | CASTLTGPTNYGYTF
NA | NA | TRBJ1-1 | TRBV30 | TGTGCCTGGAGTGCCGACAGGACGAACACTGAAGCTTTCTTT | CAWSADRTNTEAFF
NA | NA | TRBJ2-2 | TRBV5-1 | TGCGCCAGCAGCCCCGAGGAGGGCCGGGACACCGGGGAGCTGTTTTTT | CASSPEEGRDTGELFF
TRBD2 | NA | TRBJ2-6 | TRBV9 | TGTGCCAGCAGCGTACCGGCGGGAGCGTACTCTGGGGCCAACGTCCTGACTTTC | CASSVPAGAYSGANVLTF
NA | NA | TRBJ2-3 | TRBV11-2 | TGTGCCAGCAGCTTAAGGCGGGATGGCACAGATACGCAGTATTTT | CASSLRRDGTDTQYF
NA | NA | TRBJ2-2 | TRBV7-2 | TGTGCCAGCAGCTTGGCAGTCGAAGGAGCCGGGGAGCTGTTTTTT | CASSLAVEGAGELFF
NA | NA | TRBJ2-1 | TRBV4-3 | TGCGCCAGCAGCCAAGAGACGGGCTCCTACAATGAGCAGTTCTTC | CASSQETGSYNEQFF
NA | few | TRBJ1-1 | TRBV6-6 | TGTGCCAGCAGCCTGGACACCATGAACACTGAAGCTTTCTTT | CASSLDTMNTEAFF
NA | NA | TRBJ2-2 | TRBV7-3 | TGTGCCAGCAGCTTATCCGGACAGATCACCGGGGAGCTGTTTTTT | CASSLSGQITGELFF
NA | NA | TRBJ1-5 | TRBV6-1 | TGTGCCAGCAGTGAAACGGGGTTTCAGCCCCAGCATTTT | CASSETGFQPQHF
NA | NA | TRBJ2-1 | TRBV18 | TGTGCCAGCTCACAACAGCGGAGCTCCTACAATGAGCAGTTCTTC | CASSQQRSSYNEQFF
TRBD2 | NA | TRBJ2-3 | TRBV9 | TGTGCCAGCAGCGTGGGGGGGTCTAGCACAGATACGCAGTATTTT | CASSVGGSSTDTQYF
TRBD1 | NA | TRBJ1-5 | TRBV9 | TGTGCCAGCAGCGTAGGGGACAGGGGACCTGATTTACTCCTGAATCAGCCCCAGCATTTT | CASSVGDRGPDLLLNQPQHF
TRBD1 | NA | TRBJ2-2 | TRBV9 | TGTGCCAGCAGCACGACAGGGGCGAACACCGGGGAGCTGTTTTTT | CASSTTGANTGELFF
TRBD1 | NA | TRBJ2-1 | TRBV30 | TGTGCCTGGGGACAGGGGAAATACAATGAGCAGTTCTTC | CAWGQGKYNEQFF
TRBD2 | NA | TRBJ2-7 | TRBV19 | TGTGCCAGTAGTACCGGACTAGCGGCCGAGCAGTACTTC | CASSTGLAAEQYF
NA | few | TRBJ1-1 | TRBV11-3 | TGTGCCAGCAGCTCTATGAACACTGAAGCTTTCTTT | CASSSMNTEAFF
TRBD1 | NA | TRBJ1-4 | TRBV19 | TGTGCCAGTAGTCCAGATCACAGGGGTATACAGGAAAAACTGTTTTTT | CASSPDHRGIQEKLFF
NA | NA | TRBJ1-1 | TRBV7-9 | TGTGCCAGCAGCAGGTTAACGGGGAACACTGAAGCTTTCTTT | CASSRLTGNTEAFF
TRBD1 | once | TRBJ1-2 | TRBV29-1 | TGCAGCGTTGGTGGACAGGGCTATGGCTACACCTTC | CSVGGQGYGYTF
TRBD2 | NA | TRBJ2-1 | TRBV7-9 | TGTGCCAGCAGCCCGGGACTAGCGGGGACAGTGGAGCAGTTCTTC | CASSPGLAGTVEQFF
NA | NA | TRBJ1-5 | TRBV19 | TGTGCCAGTAGTAAACAGAACAATCAGCCCCAGCATTTT | CASSKQNNQPQHF
TRBD1 | few | TRBJ1-1 | TRBV7-2 | TGTGCCAGCAGCTTAGCGGGACAGGCTGAAGCTTTCTTT | CASSLAGQAEAFF
NA | NA | TRBJ2-2 | TRBV9 | TGTGCCAGCAGCTCGCGGGACAGCTACACCGGGGAGCTGTTTTTT | CASSSRDSYTGELFF
NA | once | TRBJ2-3 | TRBV7-3 | TGTGCCAGCAGCTTAGCAGGCGGGGCTAGCACAGATACGCAGTATTTT | CASSLAGGASTDTQYF
NA | NA | TRBJ1-5 | TRBV7-2 | TGTGCCAGCAGCTTAGGCTCGCAGGGCGGCAATCAGCCCCAGCATTTT | CASSLGSQGGNQPQHF
TRBD2 | NA | TRBJ2-1 | TRBV29-1 | TGCAGCGTCGGTAGAACTAGCGACTCTCGGGGCAATGAGCAGTTCTTC | CSVGRTSDSRGNEQFF
NA | once | TRBJ2-3 | TRBV13 | TGTGCCAGCAGCCACCAAGTGGCTCGAGGGAACACAGATACGCAGTATTTT | CASSHQVARGNTDTQYF
NA | NA | TRBJ1-1 | TRBV11-1 | TGTGCCAGCAGCTTAGTCGGGAACACTGAAGCTTTCTTT | CASSLVGNTEAFF
NA | NA | TRBJ1-2 | TRBV9 | TGTGCCAGCAGCTCCGGGGGGGGTCTCAATGGCTACACCTTC | CASSSGGGLNGYTF
TRBD1 | NA | TRBJ1-5 | TRBV19 | TGTGCCAGTAGTGAGGACAGGGATCGGCAGCCCCAGCATTTT | CASSEDRDRQPQHF
NA | NA | TRBJ2-6 | TRBV27 | TGTGCCAGCAGTTATAACAGGGCGAGTGGGGCCAACGTCCTGACTTTC | CASSYNRASGANVLTF
NA | NA | TRBJ2-1 | TRBV19 | TGTGCCAGTAGTATAGGCCCCGGCGGGATCCCCTCCTACAATGAGCAGTTCTTC | CASSIGPGGIPSYNEQFF
TRBD1 | NA | TRBJ1-2 | TRBV14 | TGTGCCAGCAGCCTGTGGGAACAGGGGTATGGCTACACCTTC | CASSLWEQGYGYTF
NA | NA | TRBJ2-1 | TRBV5-8 | TGTGCCAGCAGCCTGGCGGCTGTCAGGGTCGATTTGAATGAGCAGTTCTTC | CASSLAAVRVDLNEQFF
TRBD2 | NA | TRBJ2-1 | TRBV5-1 | TGCGCCAGCAGCTTGGGTGGACTAGCTTCTGCTGAGCAGTTCTTC | CASSLGGLASAEQFF
NA | NA | TRBJ2-7 | TRBV4-3 | TGCGCCAGCAGCCAAGTCGGGGGGCGGGACACCTACGAGCAGTACTTC | CASSQVGGRDTYEQYF
TRBD1 | NA | TRBJ2-1 | TRBV14 | TGTGCCAGCAACCGACAGGGCTACAATGAGCAGTTCTTC | CASNRQGYNEQFF
TRBD1 | NA | TRBJ1-1 | TRBV9 | TGTGCCAGCAGCGTAGGGGACAGGGCGCTTGAAGCTTTCTTT | CASSVGDRALEAFF
NA | NA | TRBJ1-1 | TRBV6-5 | TGTGCCAGCAGTTACTCTTTCACCCAGTCTGAAGCTTTCTTT | CASSYSFTQSEAFF
NA | NA | TRBJ2-2 | TRBV4-3 | TGCGCCAGCAGCCAAGATAGGAACACCGGGGAGCTGTTTTTT | CASSQDRNTGELFF
TRBD2 | NA | TRBJ2-5 | TRBV29-1 | TGCAGCGTACCCGGGACTAGCGGGAGGAGGGAGACCCAGTACTTC | CSVPGTSGRRETQYF